A single T cell receptor (beta chain) is shown here with its context. Its antigen is still unknown. The data belong to a study of OX40 agonist ivuxolimab in advanced cancers. Turning to the study itself: Every 2 weeks, ivuxolimab was infused into the patients intravenously at between 0.01 and 10 mg/kg.

At baseline, cycle 4 day 1, and cycle 7 day 1, blood was sampled. Germline values: CDR1 MNHEY, CDR2 SVGAGI. The J segment lost 4 bases and the V segment lost 6 bases, leaving 9 bases of the junction unmatched. This CDR3 is built from 15 residues. Points from the study as a whole: There was clonal expansion of CD4+ and CD8+ blood T cells by week 6 at 0.1 to 3.0 mg/kg.

Produced via immunoSEQ multiplex PCR; TCRdb's table is partial and in-frame only. The top ten clones hold roughly 8% of a sample with about 75,000 clones, 70% to 90% of them seen once. The chain has TRBV6-5 and TRBJ1-3; TRBD1 aligns across 7 bases. The sequenced sample was CD4+ or CD8+ T cells sorted from blood, obtained in a trial of the OX40 agonist ivuxolimab. The origin of this receptor is an adult with an advanced solid tumor such as melanoma, head and neck, liver or kidney cancer. In DNA, the CDR3 is TGTGCCAGCAGAGACTCAGGGGGAAGGGGAAACACCATATATTTT. This encodes CASRDSGGRGNTIYF.